These 17 T cell receptor beta chains were all obtained from the same sample, sequenced in a study of T cell repertoires in cytomegalovirus infection. TCRdb redid the calling of the reads with MiXCR, one entry per CDR3 protein. The sample yields 830,000 or so distinct CDR3 sequences, less than 35% seen once. No antigens are known for them. The sequences come from cultured CD8+ T cells from PBMCs, collected from culture after CMV antigen stimulation. Receptors originate from a human donor in good health (CMV status not recorded). Some clones in this sample may be carry-over from other donors' samples.

CDR3 bases: TGTGCCAGCAGTTTGGGGTTCATCCGAGTAAAGTGGCAGTTCTTC. Its protein product is CASSLGFIRVKWQFF. This rearrangement joins TRBV28 to TRBJ2-1; no clear D gene. The CDR3 consists of 15 residues. Germline V gene lookup returns CDR1 MDHEN and CDR2 SYDVKM. V lost 3 bases and J 12 bases, leaving 21 bases between the germline ends.

The chain joins TRBV7-9 to TRBJ1-5; D is possibly TRBD1 (5 bases). The germline V gene encodes CDR1 SEHNR and CDR2 FQNEAQ (reference sequence). Trimming stripped 1 base from V and 4 bases from J, with 14 bases between. The CDR3 extends over 16 amino acids. In DNA form, the CDR3 reads TGTGCCAGCAGCTTAGGTATCGGGGGTTTAAATCAGCCCCAGCATTTT. This gives the protein CASSLGIGGLNQPQHF.

The V and J genes are TRBV2 and TRBJ2-7; tentatively, D is TRBD1 or TRBD2 (5 bases each). This CDR3 comprises 14 residues. Germline assignment: CDR1 SNHLY and CDR2 FYNNEI. Trimming removed 4 bases at V and 2 bases at J, with 12 bases between. CDR3 in DNA: TGTGCCAGCAGTGGGGAGACAGCGACCTACGAGCAGTACTTC. It specifies CASSGETATYEQYF.

This clonotype showed up just a few times. Mismatch with germline at one junction end may stem from a read error. The V and J genes are TRBV12-3 or TRBV12-4 and TRBJ2-2, with D unclear. The CDR3 loop spans 9 amino acids. Here the CDR3 DNA reads TGTGCCAGCAGTCCGCCTCCTGTTTTT. It specifies CASSPPPVF.

This clonotype was picked up a small number of times. V is TRBV19 and J is TRBJ1-2; 7 positions match TRBD1. J gave up 4 bases and V 4 bases, and 3 bases lay outside the gene matches. This CDR3 spans 13 amino acids. Germline loops: CDR1 LNHDA, CDR2 SQIVND (reference sequence). The CDR3 sequence: CASSTDRVYGYTF. As DNA, the CDR3 is TGTGCCAGTAGTACCGACAGGGTCTATGGCTACACCTTC.

Notes on this clonotype: This clone may be a read error of a much larger clone one base away. The V and J genes are TRBV7-9 and TRBJ2-2; 8 bases map to TRBD1. The germline CDR1 and CDR2 sequences are SEHNR and FQNEAQ (reference sequence). Trimming at V came to 1 base and at J to 7 bases, leaving 8 bases not matched to a gene. The CDR3 spans 16 residues. The CDR3 loop reads CASSLGRGLDNGELFF. The CDR3 DNA is TGTGCCAGCAGCTTAGGCAGGGGGCTTGACAACGGGGAGCTGTTTTTT.

This clonotype was recorded a few times. CDR3 DNA sequence: TGTGCCAGCAGTTTATCGAGGCTAGCGGGGCAAGAGACCCAGTACTTC. Translated: CASSLSRLAGQETQYF. V is TRBV27 and J is TRBJ2-5; TRBD2 agrees at 9 bases. Trimming removed 0 bases from V and 2 bases from J; junction bases left unmatched: 4. The CDR3 extends over 16 amino acids. The germline CDR1 and CDR2 sequences are MNHEY and SMNVEV (reference sequence).

The V and J genes are TRBV7-4 and TRBJ2-7; no reliable D call. V was pared by 4 bases and J by 5 bases, with 6 bases between. The CDR3 is made up of 11 amino acids. Per the germline V gene, CDR1 is SGHVT and CDR2 is SQSDAQ. Written as DNA, the CDR3 is TGTGCCAGCAGCTGGGGAAACGAGCAGTACTTC. Encoded protein: CASSWGNEQYF.

The chain uses TRBV6-1 and TRBJ1-4; TRBD1 might be the D (5 bases). V gave up 0 bases and J gave up 2 bases, with 10 bases separating them. Looked up from germline, CDR1 is MNHNS and CDR2 is SASEGT. The CDR3 has 16 amino acids. DNA for the CDR3: TGTGCCAGCAGTGAAGCGGGGGGATGGACTAATGAAAAACTGTTTTTT. Encoded protein: CASSEAGGWTNEKLFF.

This clonotype was detected many times. V usage is TRBV12-3 or TRBV12-4 and J usage is TRBJ2-7; a weak D match, TRBD1 (6 bases). The CDR3 covers 15 residues. The V and J ends lost 1 base and 3 bases respectively, with 13 bases between them. CDR3 amino acids: CASSLDPGVNYEQYF. CDR3 nucleotide sequence: TGTGCCAGCAGTTTAGATCCAGGGGTAAACTACGAGCAGTACTTC.

V gene TRBV7-9 combines with J gene TRBJ1-4; D is possibly TRBD1 (6 bases). Germline CDR1 reads SEHNR; CDR2 reads FQNEAQ (reference sequence). V lost 5 bases and J 7 bases, leaving 14 bases between the germline ends. The CDR3 has 14 residues. CDR3 DNA sequence: TGTGCCAGCAGCGGGGGGGGCACGGGTGAAAAACTGTTTTTT. It is translated as CASSGGGTGEKLFF.

The rearrangement joins TRBV20-1 to TRBJ1-2, with D possibly being TRBD1 (6 bases). Germline V gene lookup returns CDR1 DFQATT and CDR2 SNEGSKA (reference sequence). The CDR3 has 11 residues. V dropped 6 bases and J dropped 5 bases, with 10 bases sitting between them. This CDR3 is CSARGQYGYTF. The DNA for the CDR3 is TGCAGTGCGCGAGGACAGTATGGCTACACCTTC.

The DNA of the CDR3 is TGTGCCAGCAGTTTCACAGGGGGAAATGGCTACACCTTC. This encodes CASSFTGGNGYTF. This rearrangement joins TRBV27 to TRBJ1-2, with 8 bases matching TRBD1. V lost 3 bases to trimming and J lost 6 bases; unmatched junction nucleotides: 3. This CDR3 region has 13 residues. CDR1 and CDR2 (germline): MNHEY, SMNVEV (reference sequence).

This clonotype has ten or more counts. The J gene is TRBJ2-7, the V gene TRBV7-8; a weak D match, TRBD1 (7 bases). This CDR3 comprises 16 residues. The germline CDR1 and CDR2 sequences are SGHVS and FQNEAQ. V was clipped by 0 bases and J by 6 bases, with 18 bases between them. CDR3 loop: CASSLAAGWRGLEQYV. The CDR3 DNA reads as TGTGCCAGCAGCTTAGCGGCAGGGTGGAGGGGGCTCGAGCAGTACGTC.

The chain employs TRBV29-1 and TRBJ2-3; D may be TRBD1 (6 bases). This CDR3 region has 14 residues. CDR1 is SQVTM and CDR2 is ANQGSEA in the germline V gene. Trimming stripped 2 bases from V and 4 bases from J, with 13 bases between. CDR3 loop: CSVERQGFADTQYF. As DNA, the CDR3 is TGCAGCGTTGAAAGGCAGGGGTTCGCAGATACGCAGTATTTT.

The chain employs TRBV5-1 and TRBJ2-7, with D tentatively TRBD2 (6 bases). The CDR3 runs 12 residues. Trimming shortened V by 4 bases and J by 3 bases, and 8 bases separated the two germline ends. Germline values: CDR1 SGHRS, CDR2 YFSETQ. The DNA of the CDR3 is TGCGCCAGCAGCCGGAGGGTCTACGAGCAGTACGTC. It specifies CASSRRVYEQYV.

The chain's CDR3 is CASSLKVYGGQFF. CDR3 coding DNA: TGTGCCAGCAGTTTAAAGGTATATGGCGGTCAGTTCTTC. The V call is TRBV27, the J call TRBJ2-1; D not certain. The V gene lost 2 bases and the J gene lost 13 bases, with 15 bases spanning the gap. Germline assignment: CDR1 MNHEY and CDR2 SMNVEV (reference sequence). CDR3 length equals 13 residues.